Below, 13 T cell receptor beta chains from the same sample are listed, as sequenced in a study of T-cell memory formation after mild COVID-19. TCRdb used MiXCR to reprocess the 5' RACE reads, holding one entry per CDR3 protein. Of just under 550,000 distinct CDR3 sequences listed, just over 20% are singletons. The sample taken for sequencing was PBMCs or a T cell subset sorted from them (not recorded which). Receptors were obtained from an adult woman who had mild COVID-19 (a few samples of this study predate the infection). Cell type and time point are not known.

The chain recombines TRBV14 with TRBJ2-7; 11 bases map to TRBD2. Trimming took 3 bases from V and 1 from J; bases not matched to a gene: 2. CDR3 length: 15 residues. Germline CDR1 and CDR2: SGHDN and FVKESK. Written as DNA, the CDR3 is TGTGCCAGCAGCCAGGGACTAGCGGCGTCCTACGAGCAGTACTTC. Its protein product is CASSQGLAASYEQYF.

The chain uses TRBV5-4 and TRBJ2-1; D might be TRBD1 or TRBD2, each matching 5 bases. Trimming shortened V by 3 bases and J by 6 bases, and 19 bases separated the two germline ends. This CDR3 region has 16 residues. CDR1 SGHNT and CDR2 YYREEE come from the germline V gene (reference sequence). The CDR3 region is CASSSPVGDFGNEQFF. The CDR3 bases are TGTGCCAGCAGCTCCCCCGTGGGGGATTTTGGCAATGAGCAGTTCTTC.

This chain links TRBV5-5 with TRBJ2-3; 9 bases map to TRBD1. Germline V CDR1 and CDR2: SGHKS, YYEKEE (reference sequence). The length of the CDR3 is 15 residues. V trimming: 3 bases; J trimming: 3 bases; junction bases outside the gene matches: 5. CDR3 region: CASSSQGARTDTQYF. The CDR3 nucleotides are TGTGCCAGCAGCTCACAGGGGGCCAGGACAGATACGCAGTATTTT.

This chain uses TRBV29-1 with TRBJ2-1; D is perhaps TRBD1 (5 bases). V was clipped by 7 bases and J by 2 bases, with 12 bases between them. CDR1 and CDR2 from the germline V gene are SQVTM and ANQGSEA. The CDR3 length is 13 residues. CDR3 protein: CSAYPGTYNEQFF. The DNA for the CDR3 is TGCAGCGCTTATCCAGGGACCTACAATGAGCAGTTCTTC.

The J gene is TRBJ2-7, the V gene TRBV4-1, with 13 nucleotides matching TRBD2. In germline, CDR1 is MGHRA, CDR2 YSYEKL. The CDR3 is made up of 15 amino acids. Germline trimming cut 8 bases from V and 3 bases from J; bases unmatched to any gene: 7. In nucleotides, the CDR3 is TGCGCCAGCCAAAAGACTAGCGGGGGGCTCTACGAGCAGTACTTC. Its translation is CASQKTSGGLYEQYF.

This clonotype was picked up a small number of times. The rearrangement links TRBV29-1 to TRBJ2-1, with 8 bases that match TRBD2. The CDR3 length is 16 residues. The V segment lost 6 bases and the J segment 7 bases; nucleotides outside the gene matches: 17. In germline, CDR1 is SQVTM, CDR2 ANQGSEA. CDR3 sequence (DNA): TGCAGCGTCGAACCGGGGGGACTAGTTTCAGGTAATGAGCAGTTCTTC. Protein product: CSVEPGGLVSGNEQFF.

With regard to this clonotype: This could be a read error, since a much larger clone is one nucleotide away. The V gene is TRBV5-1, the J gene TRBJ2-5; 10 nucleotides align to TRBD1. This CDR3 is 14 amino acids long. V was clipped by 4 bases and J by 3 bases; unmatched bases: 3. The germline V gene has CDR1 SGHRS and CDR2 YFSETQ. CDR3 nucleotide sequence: TGCGCCAGCAGCCACGGGACAGGGGAAGAGACCCAGTACTTC. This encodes CASSHGTGEETQYF.

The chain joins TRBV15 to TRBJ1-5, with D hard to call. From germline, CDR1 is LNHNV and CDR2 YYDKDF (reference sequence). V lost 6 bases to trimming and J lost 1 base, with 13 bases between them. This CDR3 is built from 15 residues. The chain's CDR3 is CATRREPRSNQPQHF. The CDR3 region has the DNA TGTGCCACCAGACGAGAACCCCGCAGCAATCAGCCCCAGCATTTT. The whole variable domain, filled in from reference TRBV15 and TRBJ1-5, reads DAMVIQNPRYQVTQFGKPVTLSCSQTLNHNVMYWYQQKSSQAPKLLFHYYDKDFNNEADTPDNFQSRRPNTSFCFLDIRSPGLGDTAMYLCATRREPRSNQPQHFGDGTRLSIL.

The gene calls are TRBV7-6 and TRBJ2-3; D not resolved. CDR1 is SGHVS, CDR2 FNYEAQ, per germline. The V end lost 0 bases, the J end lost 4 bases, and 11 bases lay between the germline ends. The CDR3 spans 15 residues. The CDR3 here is CASSLAIGSSDTQYF. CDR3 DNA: TGTGCCAGCAGCTTAGCCATCGGTAGTTCAGATACGCAGTATTTT.

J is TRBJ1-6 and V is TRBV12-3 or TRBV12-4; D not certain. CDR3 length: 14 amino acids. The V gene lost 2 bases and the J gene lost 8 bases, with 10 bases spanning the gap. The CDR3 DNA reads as TGTGCCAGCAGTTTATCTACAATGGATTCACCCCTCCACTTT. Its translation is CASSLSTMDSPLHF.

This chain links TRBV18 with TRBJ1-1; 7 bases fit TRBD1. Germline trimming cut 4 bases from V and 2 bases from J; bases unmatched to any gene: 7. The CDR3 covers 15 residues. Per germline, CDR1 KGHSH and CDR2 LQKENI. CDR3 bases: TGTGCCAGCTCACAAGAACAGGGGATTAACACTGAAGCTTTCTTT. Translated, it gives CASSQEQGINTEAFF.

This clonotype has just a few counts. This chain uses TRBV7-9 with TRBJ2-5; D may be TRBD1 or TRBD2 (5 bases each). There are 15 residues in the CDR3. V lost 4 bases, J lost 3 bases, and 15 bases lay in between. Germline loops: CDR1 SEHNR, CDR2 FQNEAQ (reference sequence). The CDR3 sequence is CASSSRVGPEETQYF. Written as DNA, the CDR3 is TGTGCCAGCAGCTCTCGCGTGGGACCGGAAGAGACCCAGTACTTC.

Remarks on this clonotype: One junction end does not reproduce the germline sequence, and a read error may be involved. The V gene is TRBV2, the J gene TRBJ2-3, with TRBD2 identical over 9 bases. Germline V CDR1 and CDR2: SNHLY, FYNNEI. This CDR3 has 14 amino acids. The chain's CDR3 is CASREAGGTDTQYF. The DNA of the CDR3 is TGTGCCAGCAGGGAAGCGGGGGGAACAGATACGCAGTATTTT.